This TCR beta chain was documented in a study of OX40 agonist ivuxolimab in advanced cancers. Looking at the study overall: Partial response was recorded in three patients: one hepatocellular carcinoma and two cutaneous melanoma cases. Study observations and caveats: The specificity for antigen of the expanded peripheral T cells was not determined.

Excluded were patients having autoimmune disease history or systemic immunosuppression. Comments on this clone: The antigen remains undetermined.

Profiling relied on immunoSEQ multiplex PCR, and the TCRdb table lists in-frame clones only, not all of them. In the table there are approximately 100,000 clones, around 85% of which are singletons. The germline V and J ends were trimmed by 6 bases and 0 bases, with 20 bases remaining between them. The germline gives CDR1 SGHVS, CDR2 FQNEAQ. This CDR3 spans 18 amino acids. This material consisted of CD4+ or CD8+ T cells sorted from blood, taken in a trial of the OX40 agonist ivuxolimab. V gene TRBV7-8 combines with J gene TRBJ1-4, with a weak D call TRBD1 (6 bases). This clonotype originated in an adult with an advanced solid tumor such as melanoma, head and neck, liver or kidney cancer. The CDR3 spells CASSPRPGALATNEKLFF. CDR3 bases: TGTGCCAGCAGTCCCCGGCCAGGGGCACTTGCAACTAATGAAAAACTGTTTTTT.